This TCR beta chain stems from a study of cytomegalovirus exposure and HLA in healthy donors. In the study overall: In a later analysis, it was reported that the roughly 120 validation repertoires had been produced on the same platform as the roughly 650 repertoires belonging to the first cohort. Findings and limits, study-wide: For cytomegalovirus status, the classifier reportedly gave diagnoses with high specificity and sensitivity. The authors enumerated over 150 TCR beta chains as linked to cytomegalovirus.

Only one count was recorded for this clone. Antigen unknown. Libraries were prepared by immunoSEQ multiplex PCR; TCRdb keeps only in-frame clonotypes and omits some of them. The sample includes over 75,000 clones, approximately 91% of them seen just once. The donors were in the approximately 110-subject validation cohort; that cohort was separate from the roughly 660-subject first cohort. The sample taken for sequencing was PBMCs. This TCR came from a man younger than 45 in good health and CMV-seronegative.

CDR3 protein: CASSPPPPGDQPQHF. Here the CDR3 DNA reads TGTGCCAGCAGCCCACCCCCCCCGGGAGATCAGCCCCAGCATTTT. The gene calls are TRBV6-5 and TRBJ1-5; no firm D call. With 6 bases removed from V and 5 bases from J, the gap between germline ends came to 17 bases. The CDR3 runs 15 residues. Germline CDR1 is MNHEY and CDR2 is SVGAGI.